This T cell receptor beta chain came from a study of OX40 agonist ivuxolimab in advanced cancers. Study-wide background: Three individuals attained partial responses, comprising one hepatocellular carcinoma case and two cutaneous melanoma cases.

The method was immunoSEQ multiplex PCR; TCRdb's version includes in-frame clones alone and lacks a portion of them. The table has roughly 98,000 clones, roughly four fifths seen once. Germline CDR1 is SGHTA and CDR2 is FQGNSA. V lost 1 base, J lost 4 bases, and 10 bases lay in between. The CDR3 extends over 14 amino acids. As concerns this clone: The antigen is unknown.

The study's findings and limits: Within 6 weeks, CD4+ and CD8+ blood T cells expanded clonally at 0.1 to 3.0 mg/kg.

The chain uses TRBV7-2 and TRBJ1-2; possible D gene TRBD1, 6 bases. Sample: CD4+ or CD8+ T cells sorted from blood, taken in a trial of the OX40 agonist ivuxolimab. This clonotype was obtained from an adult with an advanced solid tumor such as melanoma, head and neck, liver or kidney cancer. The CDR3 DNA follows: TGTGCCAGCAGCTTAGGGGGGGCGGCCTATGGCTACACCTTC. Translated: CASSLGGAAYGYTF. Drawing the rest from reference TRBV7-2 and TRBJ1-2, the complete variable domain is GAGVSQSPSNKVTEKGKDVELRCDPISGHTALYWYRQSLGQGLEFLIYFQGNSAPDKSGLPSDRFSAERTGGSVSTLTIQRTQQEDSAVYLCASSLGGAAYGYTFGSGTRLTVV.